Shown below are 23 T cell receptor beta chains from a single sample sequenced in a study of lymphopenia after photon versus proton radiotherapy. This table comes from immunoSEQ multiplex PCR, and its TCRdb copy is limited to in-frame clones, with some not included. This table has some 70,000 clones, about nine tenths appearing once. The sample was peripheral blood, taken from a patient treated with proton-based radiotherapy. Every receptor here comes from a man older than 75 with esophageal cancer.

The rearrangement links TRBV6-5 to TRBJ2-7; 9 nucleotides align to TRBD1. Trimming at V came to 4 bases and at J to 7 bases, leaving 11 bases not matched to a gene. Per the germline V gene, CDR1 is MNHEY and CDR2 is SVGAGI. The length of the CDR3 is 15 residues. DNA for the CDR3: TGTGCCAGCAGTTCCCCAAGGGACAGGGTGTTTGAGCAGTACTTC. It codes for CASSSPRDRVFEQYF.

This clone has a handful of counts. This chain's CDR3 is CASSPYRGLETQYF. CDR3 DNA sequence: TGTGCCAGTAGTCCATACAGGGGGCTGGAGACCCAGTACTTC. The chain recombines TRBV19 with TRBJ2-5; 9 bases agree with TRBD1. The CDR3 consists of 14 residues. CDR1 LNHDA and CDR2 SQIVND come from the germline V gene (reference sequence). J lost 5 bases, V lost 5 bases, and 6 bases had no gene match.

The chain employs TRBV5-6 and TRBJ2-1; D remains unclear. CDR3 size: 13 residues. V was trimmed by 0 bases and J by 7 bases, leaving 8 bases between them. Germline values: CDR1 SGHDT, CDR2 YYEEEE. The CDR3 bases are TGTGCCAGCAGCTTGGGTCCCTCGAATGAGCAGTTCTTC. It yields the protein CASSLGPSNEQFF.

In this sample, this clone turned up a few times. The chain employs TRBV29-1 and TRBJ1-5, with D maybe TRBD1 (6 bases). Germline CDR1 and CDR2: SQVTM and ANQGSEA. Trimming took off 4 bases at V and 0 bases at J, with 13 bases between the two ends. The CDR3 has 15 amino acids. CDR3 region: CSVGMTGVSNQPQHF. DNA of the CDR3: TGCAGCGTTGGGATGACAGGAGTTAGCAATCAGCCCCAGCATTTT.

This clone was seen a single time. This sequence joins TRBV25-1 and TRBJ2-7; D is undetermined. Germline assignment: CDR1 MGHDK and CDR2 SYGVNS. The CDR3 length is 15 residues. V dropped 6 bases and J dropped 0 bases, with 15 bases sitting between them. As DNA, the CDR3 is TGTGCCAGCAGCGACCCCGCCAGTAGCTCCTACGAGCAGTACTTC. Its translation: CASSDPASSSYEQYF.

The CDR3 protein is CASMGQFNSPLHF. CDR3 sequence (DNA): TGTGCCAGCATGGGACAGTTTAATTCACCCCTCCACTTT. J is TRBJ1-6 and V is TRBV6-4; 7 nucleotides match TRBD1. V was pared by 7 bases and J by 6 bases, with 3 bases of the junction left unmatched. In germline, CDR1 is MRHNA, CDR2 SNTAGT. This CDR3 region has 13 residues.

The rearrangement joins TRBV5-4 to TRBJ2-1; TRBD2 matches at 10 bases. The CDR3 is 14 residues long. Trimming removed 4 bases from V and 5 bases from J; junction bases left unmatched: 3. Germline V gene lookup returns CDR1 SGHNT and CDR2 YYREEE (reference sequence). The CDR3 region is CASSKGLANNEQFF. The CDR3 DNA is TGTGCCAGCAGCAAGGGACTAGCGAACAATGAGCAGTTCTTC.

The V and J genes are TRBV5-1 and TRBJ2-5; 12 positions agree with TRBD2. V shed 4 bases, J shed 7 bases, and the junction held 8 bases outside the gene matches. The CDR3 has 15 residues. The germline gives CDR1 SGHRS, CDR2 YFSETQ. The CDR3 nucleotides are TGCGCCAGCAGCATGACTAGCGGGAGTATGGGGACCCAGTACTTC. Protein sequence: CASSMTSGSMGTQYF.

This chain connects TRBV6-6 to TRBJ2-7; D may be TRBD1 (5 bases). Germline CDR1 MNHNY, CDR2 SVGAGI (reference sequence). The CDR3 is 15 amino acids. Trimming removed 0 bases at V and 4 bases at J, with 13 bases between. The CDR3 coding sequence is TGTGCCAGCAGTTACTCGAGAGGTCAGGGATACGAGCAGTACTTC. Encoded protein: CASSYSRGQGYEQYF.

This CDR3 is CASSQDGQGAWYGYTF. Here the CDR3 DNA reads TGCGCCAGCAGCCAAGACGGACAGGGGGCTTGGTATGGCTACACCTTC. The rearrangement links TRBV4-3 to TRBJ1-2; TRBD1 matches 11 bases. CDR1 LGHNA and CDR2 YSLEER come from the germline V gene. The CDR3 loop spans 16 amino acids. The trim removed 0 bases at V and 5 bases at J, leaving 5 bases unmatched.

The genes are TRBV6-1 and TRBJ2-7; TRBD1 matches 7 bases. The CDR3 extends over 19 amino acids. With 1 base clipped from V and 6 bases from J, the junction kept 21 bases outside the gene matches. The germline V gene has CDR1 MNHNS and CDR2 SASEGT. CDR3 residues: CASSEGLSARGRRTGEQYF. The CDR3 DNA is TGTGCCAGCAGTGAAGGTCTGTCGGCTAGGGGCCGAAGGACAGGCGAGCAGTACTTC.

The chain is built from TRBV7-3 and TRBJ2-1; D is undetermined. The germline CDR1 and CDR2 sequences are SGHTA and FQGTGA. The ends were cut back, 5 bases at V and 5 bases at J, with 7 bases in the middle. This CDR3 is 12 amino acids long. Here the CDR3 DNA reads TGTGCCAGCAGCCTAGAAGACAATGAGCAGTTCTTC. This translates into CASSLEDNEQFF.

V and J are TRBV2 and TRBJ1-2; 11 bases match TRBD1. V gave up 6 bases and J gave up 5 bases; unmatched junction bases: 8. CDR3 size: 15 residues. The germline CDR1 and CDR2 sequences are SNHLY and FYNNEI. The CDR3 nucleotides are TGTGCCAGCAGCGGCGGGACAGGGGGAGGGTATGGCTACACCTTC. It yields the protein CASSGGTGGGYGYTF.

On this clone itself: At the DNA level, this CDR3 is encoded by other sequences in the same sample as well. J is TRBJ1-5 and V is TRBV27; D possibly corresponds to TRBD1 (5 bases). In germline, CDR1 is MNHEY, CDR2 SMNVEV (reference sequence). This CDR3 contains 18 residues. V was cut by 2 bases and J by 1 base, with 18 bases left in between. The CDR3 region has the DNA TGTGCCAGCAGTTTAAGGATAGTGGGGGGGTTGAGCAATCAGCCCCAGCATTTT. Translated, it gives CASSLRIVGGLSNQPQHF.

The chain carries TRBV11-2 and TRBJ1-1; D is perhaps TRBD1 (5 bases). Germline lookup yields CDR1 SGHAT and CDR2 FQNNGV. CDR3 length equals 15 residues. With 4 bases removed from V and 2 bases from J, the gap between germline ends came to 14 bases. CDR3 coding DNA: TGTGCCAGCAGCTCATCCCGGGACGGAAACACTGAAGCTTTCTTT. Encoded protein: CASSSSRDGNTEAFF.

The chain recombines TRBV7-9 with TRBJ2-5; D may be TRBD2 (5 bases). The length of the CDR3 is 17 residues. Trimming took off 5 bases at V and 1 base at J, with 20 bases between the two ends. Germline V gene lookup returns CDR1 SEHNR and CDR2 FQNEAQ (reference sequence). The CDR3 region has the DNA TGTGCCAGCAGCCCCTCGTTGGGGTATCGGGGCCAAGAGACCCAGTACTTC. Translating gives CASSPSLGYRGQETQYF.

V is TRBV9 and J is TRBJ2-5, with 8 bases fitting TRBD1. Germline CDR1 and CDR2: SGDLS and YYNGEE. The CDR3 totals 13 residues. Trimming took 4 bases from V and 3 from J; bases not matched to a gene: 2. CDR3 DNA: TGTGCCAGCAGCCAGACAGGGGAAGAGACCCAGTACTTC. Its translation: CASSQTGEETQYF.

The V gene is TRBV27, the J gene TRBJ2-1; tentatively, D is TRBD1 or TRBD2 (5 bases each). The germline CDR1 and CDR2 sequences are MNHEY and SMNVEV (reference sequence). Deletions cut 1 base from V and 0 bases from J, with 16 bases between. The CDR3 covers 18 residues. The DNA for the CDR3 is TGTGCCAGCAGTTTATTTGGTCGGGGCCTCAGCTCCTACAATGAGCAGTTCTTC. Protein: CASSLFGRGLSSYNEQFF.

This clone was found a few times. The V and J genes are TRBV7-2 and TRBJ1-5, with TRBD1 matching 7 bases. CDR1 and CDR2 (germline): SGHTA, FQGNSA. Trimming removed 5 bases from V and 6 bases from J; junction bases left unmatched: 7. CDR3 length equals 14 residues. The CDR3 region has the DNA TGTGCCAGCAGCACGCAGGGGGGTGTTCAGCCCCAGCATTTT. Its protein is CASSTQGGVQPQHF.

The CDR3 region has the DNA TGTGCCAGCACCCGATATAGCCCGTACGAGCAGTACTTC. Translated: CASTRYSPYEQYF. V is TRBV5-5 and J is TRBJ2-7, with D hard to call. The germline V and J ends were trimmed by 6 bases and 4 bases, with 14 bases remaining between them. CDR3 length: 13 residues. Germline lookup yields CDR1 SGHKS and CDR2 YYEKEE (reference sequence).

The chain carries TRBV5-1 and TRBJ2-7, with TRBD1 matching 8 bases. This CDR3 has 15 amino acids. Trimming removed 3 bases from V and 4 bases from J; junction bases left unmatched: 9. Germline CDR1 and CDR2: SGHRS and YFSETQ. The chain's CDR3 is CASSSPGTGIYEQYF. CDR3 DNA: TGCGCCAGCAGCTCCCCCGGGACAGGTATTTACGAGCAGTACTTC.

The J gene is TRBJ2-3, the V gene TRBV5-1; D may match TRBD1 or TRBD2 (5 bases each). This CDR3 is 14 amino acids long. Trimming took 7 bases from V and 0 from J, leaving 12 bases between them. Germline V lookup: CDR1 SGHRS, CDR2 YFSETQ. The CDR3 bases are TGCGCCAGCGTACGGGGCGGGAGCACAGATACGCAGTATTTT. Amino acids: CASVRGGSTDTQYF.

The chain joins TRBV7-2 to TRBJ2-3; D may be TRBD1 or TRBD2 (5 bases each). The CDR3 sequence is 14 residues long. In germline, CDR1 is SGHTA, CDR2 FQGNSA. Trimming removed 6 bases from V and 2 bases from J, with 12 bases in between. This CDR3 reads CASRQRTHTDTQYF. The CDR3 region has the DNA TGTGCCAGCAGGCAGCGGACACACACAGATACGCAGTATTTT. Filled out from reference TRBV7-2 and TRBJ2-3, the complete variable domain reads GAGVSQSPSNKVTEKGKDVELRCDPISGHTALYWYRQSLGQGLEFLIYFQGNSAPDKSGLPSDRFSAERTGGSVSTLTIQRTQQEDSAVYLCASRQRTHTDTQYFGPGTRLTVL.